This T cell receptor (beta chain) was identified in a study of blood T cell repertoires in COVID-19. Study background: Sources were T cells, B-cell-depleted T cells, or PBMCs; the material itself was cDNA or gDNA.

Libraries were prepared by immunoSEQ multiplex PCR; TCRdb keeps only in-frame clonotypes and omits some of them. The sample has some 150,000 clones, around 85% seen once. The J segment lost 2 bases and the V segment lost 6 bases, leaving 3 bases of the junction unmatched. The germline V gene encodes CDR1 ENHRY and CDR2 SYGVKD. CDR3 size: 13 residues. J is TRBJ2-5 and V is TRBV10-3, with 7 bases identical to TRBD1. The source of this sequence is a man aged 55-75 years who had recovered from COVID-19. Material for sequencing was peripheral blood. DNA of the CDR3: TGTGCCATCAGCGGACAGGTACAAGAGACCCAGTACTTC. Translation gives CAISGQVQETQYF.